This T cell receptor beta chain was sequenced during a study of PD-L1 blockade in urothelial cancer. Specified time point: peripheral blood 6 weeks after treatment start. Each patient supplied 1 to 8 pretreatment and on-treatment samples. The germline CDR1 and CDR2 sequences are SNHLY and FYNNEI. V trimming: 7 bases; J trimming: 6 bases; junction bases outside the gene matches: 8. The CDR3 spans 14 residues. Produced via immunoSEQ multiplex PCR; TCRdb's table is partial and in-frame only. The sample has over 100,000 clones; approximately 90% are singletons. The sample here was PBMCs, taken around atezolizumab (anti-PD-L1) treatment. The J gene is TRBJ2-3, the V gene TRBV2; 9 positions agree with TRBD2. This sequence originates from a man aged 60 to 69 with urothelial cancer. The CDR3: CASTGVSGGDTQYF. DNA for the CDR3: TGTGCCAGCACCGGGGTTAGCGGGGGCGATACGCAGTATTTT.